The clone carrying this T cell receptor beta chain showed up many times. The antigen is not known. The naive CD8 libraries originated from between roughly 18,000 and 1,000,000 sorted cells and drew on 10%, 30% or 50% RNA. Naive CD8 T cells were picked out by sorting for CD8+CD4-CCR7+CD45RA+. The data are from a study of molecular identifiers for immune sequencing clone quantification. Study-wide context: Four of five RNA aliquots from approximately 22,000 or 94,000 naive CD8 T cells were sequenced. Findings and caveats of the study: Spiked Jurkat TCR RNA originating from one cell could reportedly be identified amid more than 800,000 naive cells.

TCRdb re-analysed the PCR reads in MiXCR, keeping a single row per CDR3 protein. The top ten clones hold about 0.9% of a sample with about 640,000 distinct CDR3 sequences, approximately 20% of them seen once. The length of the CDR3 is 15 residues. V was cut by 0 bases and J by 0 bases, with 8 bases left in between. Germline assignment: CDR1 DFQATT and CDR2 SNEGSKA (reference sequence). The TCR comes from a human donor in good health. Some libraries in this study had Jurkat cell RNA spiked in. The V and J genes are TRBV20-1 and TRBJ2-2; D is undetermined. Source material: naive CD8+ T cells from blood, with Jurkat cell RNA spiked in. The subset here: FACS-sorted CD8+CD4-CCR7+CD45RA+ naive T cells. The CDR3 coding sequence is TGCAGTGCTAGAGATGGGCTAGCGAACACCGGGGAGCTGTTTTTT. Its translation: CSARDGLANTGELFF.